This TCR beta chain comes out of a study of identical twins (dated by TCRdb to the mid-2010s). For the wider study: To test whether fetal clonotypes persist, the study used deep sequencing on TCR alpha and beta repertoires from monozygotic twins, unrelated adults of various ages, and cord blood. Replicate twin experiments were performed at different times using different library preparation protocols to rule out contamination.

The library was made by 5' RACE. The sample was run on an Illumina HiSeq 2000. A universal primer binding site was introduced by template switching, and a unique molecular identifier was present in the final cDNA, enabling accurate counting of TCR cDNA molecules. Specific primers in the conserved constant-segment region were used to synthesize first-strand cDNA for TCR alpha and beta chains. Each cDNA library was double barcoded, with a SMART-Mk sample barcode plus Illumina barcodes, to control for contamination. TruSeq adapter sequences and Illumina sample barcodes were added in two successive PCR steps. The TCR alpha and beta cDNA libraries were sequenced on the Illumina HiSeq platform using custom primers. For the original study's pipeline: MiGEC was used to process raw reads and extract unique molecular identifiers, and MiXCR was used to find CDR3 positions. Recombination models were inferred per individual with the repgenHMM and IGoR tools using an EM algorithm. Shared clonotype analysis was performed with the tcR package in R, normalizing sharing by the product of cloneset sizes. To study raw recombination free of thymic and clonal selection effects, out-of-frame nonproductive sequences were analyzed. TCRdb applied fastp at Q25 and MiXCR to the public reads, then kept only in-frame beta chains. Identical CDR3 protein sequences are pooled into one entry, listed with their most common genes and DNA. V and J calls and clone size were set by TCRdb, not the authors. The sample table contains approximately 350,000 distinct CDR3 sequences; only one count was recorded for 9% to 15% of them. Around 7.2% of the sample belongs to the ten largest clones.

CDR1 and CDR2, looked up from the germline V gene (reference sequence), are MNHEY and SMNVEV. The CDR3 covers 14 residues, taking in both the cysteine and the phenylalanine. The only DNA kept is the CDR3, 42 bases in frame from the first base. The germline V end is reduced by 5 bases and the J end by 8 bases; junction bases left unmatched: 10. Every donor in the study was a healthy Caucasian. The twin cohort consisted of three pairs of female monozygotic twins, all aged about 18 to 29 years. CD4+ and CD8+ T cell populations were isolated with positive isolation kits from Invitrogen. Here is what the overall study found, with its caveats: Zero-insertion analyses could be partly confounded by invariant T cells such as MAIT and iNKT, although diverse VJ usage argued against such confounding for most clonotypes. In monozygotic twins, out-of-frame TCR alpha sharing was systematically underestimated by recombination models, although the models agreed with sharing between unrelated individuals. Fewer insertions were carried by abundant cord blood beta clonotypes; a weaker similar trend was observed in young adult naive repertoires, while no such trend was observed in memory repertoires. Because the same donors could not be followed over many years, conclusions were based on cross-sectional statistical analysis. Compared with coincidental sharing between unrelated individuals, out-of-frame TCR alpha sequences shared between twins showed an excess of sequences with low generation probability. In beta out-of-frame sequences, excess twin sharing was weaker, because having fewer shared sequences lowered the signal-to-noise ratio.

The sample holds a few counts of this clonotype. No antigen is known for it. The sample holds no much larger clone one base away, and base qualities are not on file. The data were also submitted as part of a second study, on yellow fever vaccine responses in identical twins. Per that second paper: According to the authors, the vaccine-induced T cell response in identical twins seemed to be partly convergent and partly specific to each individual. In identical twins, the study followed T cell clones that responded to the vaccine with precision.

The sample was CD8+ T cells sorted from blood. Recombination connected TRBV27 to TRBJ1-2; 8 junctional bases match TRBD1. This sequence was found in a woman aged 18 to 35 in good health. This receptor carries the CDR3 CASSLGTGGRGYTF. The nucleotide sequence reads TGTGCCAGCAGTCTCGGGACAGGTGGCCGAGGCTACACCTTC.